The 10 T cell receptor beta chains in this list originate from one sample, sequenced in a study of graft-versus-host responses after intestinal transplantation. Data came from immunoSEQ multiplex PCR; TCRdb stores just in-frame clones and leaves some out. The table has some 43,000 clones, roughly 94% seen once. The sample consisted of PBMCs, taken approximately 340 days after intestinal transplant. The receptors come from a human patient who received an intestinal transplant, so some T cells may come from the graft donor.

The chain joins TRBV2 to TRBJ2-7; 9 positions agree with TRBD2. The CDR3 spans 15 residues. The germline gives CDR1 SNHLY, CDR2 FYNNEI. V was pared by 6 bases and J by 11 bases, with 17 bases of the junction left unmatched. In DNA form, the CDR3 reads TGTGCCAGCAGAGTTTACGAGCGGGAGGCCGTTGAGGAGTACTTC. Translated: CASRVYEREAVEEYF. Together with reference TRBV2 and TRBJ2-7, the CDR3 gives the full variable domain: EPEVTQTPSHQVTQMGQEVILRCVPISNHLYFYWYRQILGQKVEFLVSFYNNEISEKSEIFDDQFSVERPDGSNFTLKIRSTKLEDSAMYFCASRVYEREAVEEYFGPGTRLTVT.

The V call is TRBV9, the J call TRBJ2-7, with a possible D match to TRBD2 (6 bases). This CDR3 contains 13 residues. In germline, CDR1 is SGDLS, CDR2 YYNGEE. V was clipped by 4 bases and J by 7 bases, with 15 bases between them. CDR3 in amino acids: CASSKSGLTEQYF. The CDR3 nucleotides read TGTGCCAGCAGCAAAAGCGGACTAACGGAGCAGTACTTC. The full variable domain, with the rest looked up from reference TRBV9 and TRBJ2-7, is DSGVTQTPKHLITATGQRVTLRCSPRSGDLSVYWYQQSLDQGLQFLIQYYNGEERAKGNILERFSAQQFPDLHSELNLSSLELGDSALYFCASSKSGLTEQYFGPGTRLTVT.

CDR3 DNA sequence: TGTGCCAGCAGTTACGGTGGGACTAGCTCCCTCGGGGAGCAGTACTTC. Its translation is CASSYGGTSSLGEQYF. J is TRBJ2-7 and V is TRBV6-5; TRBD2 agrees at 9 bases. The CDR3 is 16 amino acids. Germline values: CDR1 MNHEY, CDR2 SVGAGI. V shed 2 bases, J shed 7 bases, and the junction held 12 bases outside the gene matches.

In DNA form, the CDR3 reads TGTGCCATCAGTGAGTCGGCAGACACGACCCATGGCTACACCTTC. This codes for CAISESADTTHGYTF. The chain combines TRBV10-3 with TRBJ1-2; no definite D call. Germline assignment: CDR1 ENHRY and CDR2 SYGVKD. V was shortened by 0 bases and J by 6 bases, with 14 bases between the two germline ends. This CDR3 contains 15 residues.

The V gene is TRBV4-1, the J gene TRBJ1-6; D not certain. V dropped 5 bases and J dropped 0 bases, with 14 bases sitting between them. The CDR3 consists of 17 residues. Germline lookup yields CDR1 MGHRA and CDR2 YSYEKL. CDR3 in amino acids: CASSSWSRVSYNSPLHF. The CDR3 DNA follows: TGCGCCAGCAGCTCATGGAGTCGGGTCTCCTATAATTCACCCCTCCACTTT.

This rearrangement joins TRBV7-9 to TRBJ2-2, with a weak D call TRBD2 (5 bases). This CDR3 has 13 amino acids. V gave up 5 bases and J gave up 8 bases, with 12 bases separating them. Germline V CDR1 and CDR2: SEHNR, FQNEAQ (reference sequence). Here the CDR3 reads CASSLKEVGELFF. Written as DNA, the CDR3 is TGTGCCAGCAGCCTCAAGGAGGTGGGGGAGCTGTTTTTT.

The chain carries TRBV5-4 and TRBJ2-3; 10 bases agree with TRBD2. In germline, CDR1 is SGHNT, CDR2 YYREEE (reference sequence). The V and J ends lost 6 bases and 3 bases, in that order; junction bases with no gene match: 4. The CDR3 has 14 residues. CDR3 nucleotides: TGTGCCAGCACCCCTAGCGGGAGAACAGATACGCAGTATTTT. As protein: CASTPSGRTDTQYF.

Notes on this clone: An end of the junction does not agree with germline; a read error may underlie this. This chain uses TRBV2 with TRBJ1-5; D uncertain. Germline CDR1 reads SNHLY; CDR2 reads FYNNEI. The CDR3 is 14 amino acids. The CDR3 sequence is CASSEGAAPLPQHF. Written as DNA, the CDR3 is TGTGCCAGCAGCGAAGGCGCAGCTCCCCTGCCCCAGCATTTT. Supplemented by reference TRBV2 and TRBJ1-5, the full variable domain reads EPEVTQTPSHQVTQMGQEVILRCVPISNHLYFYWYRQILGQKVEFLVSFYNNEISEKSEIFDDQFSVERPDGSNFTLKIRSTKLEDSAMYFCASSEGAAPLPQHFGDGTRLSIL.

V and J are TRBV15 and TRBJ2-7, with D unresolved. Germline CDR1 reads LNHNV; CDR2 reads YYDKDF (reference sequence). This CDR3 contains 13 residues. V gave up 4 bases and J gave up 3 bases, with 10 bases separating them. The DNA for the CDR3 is TGTGCCACCAGCACAGTTGCCAGCTACGAGCAGTACTTC. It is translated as CATSTVASYEQYF.

The CDR3, as DNA: TGTGCCAGCAGTGAAGCTGGAGGGACCGATACGCAGTATTTT. Encoded protein: CASSEAGGTDTQYF. This chain joins TRBV2 and TRBJ2-3, with TRBD2 as a possible D gene (6 bases). Trimming took 0 bases from V and 6 from J, leaving 10 bases between them. The CDR3 contains 14 residues. Germline-derived CDR1 and CDR2 are SNHLY and FYNNEI.